The T cell receptor (beta chain) under discussion was sequenced for a study of tumor-infiltrating lymphocytes in primary liver carcinoma. The study, taken as a whole, reports: Between tumor regions, pairs overlapped more than tumor-adjacent and tumor-blood pairs did.

Trimming removed 5 bases at V and 4 bases at J, with 6 bases between. Germline loops: CDR1 SGHDT, CDR2 YYEEEE. The CDR3 totals 11 residues. TCR beta cDNA was made from roughly 450 ng total RNA with a constant-region primer. TCR beta libraries came from three nested multiplex PCR rounds using slightly modified ARM-PCR. The two initial PCR rounds, ten to eleven cycles each, used TRBV1-TRBV30 forward and C-beta reverse primers. Each CDR3 protein is one row after TCRdb ran MiXCR on the multiplex PCR reads. The data hold approximately 92,000 distinct CDR3 sequences, with approximately 72% observed a single time. The study co-extracted DNA and RNA from 20-30 mg of unsorted bulk tissue. Patients' primary liver carcinoma was surgically resected. Patients were chronically HBV-infected and treatment-naive. Ten or more counts support this clonotype. Its antigen is unidentified.

This receptor was identified in a man aged 40-49 years with primary liver carcinoma and hepatitis B virus infection. Sequencing used tumor-adjacent normal liver tissue. V usage is TRBV5-6 and J usage is TRBJ1-2, with D uncertain. The CDR3 nucleotides are TGTGCCAGCAGGAGCGTCTATGGCTACACCTTC. Protein: CASRSVYGYTF. The entire variable domain, with the rest obtained from reference TRBV5-6 and TRBJ1-2, is as follows: DAGVTQSPTHLIKTRGQQVTLRCSPKSGHDTVSWYQQALGQGPQFIFQYYEEEERQRGNFPDRFSGHQFPNYSSELNVNALLLGDSALYLCASRSVYGYTFGSGTRLTVV.